This TCR beta chain is drawn from a study of T-cell memory formation after mild COVID-19. Across the study: Across donors, TCR clusters were largely donor specific. Regarding the study as a whole: Certain responding clones were present in pre-infection memory, suggesting participation of cross-reactive memory.

This clonotype was seen ten or more times. Its antigen is undetermined. The V and J ends lost 3 bases and 3 bases respectively, with 7 bases between them. This CDR3 contains 12 residues. CDR1 and CDR2 (germline): SGHRS, YFSETQ. cDNA libraries for TCR alpha and TCR beta, carrying sample barcodes and UMIs, came from 5'RACE with constant-segment primers. MiXCR was run by TCRdb on the 5' RACE reads, yielding one entry per CDR3 protein. The sample holds roughly 99,000 distinct CDR3 sequences, approximately 14% seen once. V gene TRBV5-1 combines with J gene TRBJ2-7; TRBD2 might be the D (5 bases). The sequence derives from a man younger than 35 who had mild COVID-19 (a few samples of this study predate the infection). Cell type and time point are not known. Sequencing input: PBMCs or a T cell subset sorted from them (not recorded which). CDR3 sequence (DNA): TGCGCCAGCAGCTGGACTGGCTACGAGCAGTACTTC. It yields the protein CASSWTGYEQYF.